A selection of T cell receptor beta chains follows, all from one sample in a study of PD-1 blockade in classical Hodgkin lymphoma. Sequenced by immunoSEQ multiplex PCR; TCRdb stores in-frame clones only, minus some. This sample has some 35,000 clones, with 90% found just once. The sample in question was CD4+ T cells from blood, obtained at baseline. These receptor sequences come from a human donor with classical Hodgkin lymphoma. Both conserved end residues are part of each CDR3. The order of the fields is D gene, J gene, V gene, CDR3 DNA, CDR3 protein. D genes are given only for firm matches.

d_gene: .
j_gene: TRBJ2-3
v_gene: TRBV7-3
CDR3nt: TGTGCCAGCAGCCAATGGGGAGCGGTACAGTCTTTT
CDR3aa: CASSQWGAVQSF

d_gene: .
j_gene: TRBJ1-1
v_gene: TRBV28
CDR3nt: TGTGCCAGCAGGCCTTTAGGGGTTAACACTGAAGCTTTCTTT
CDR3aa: CASRPLGVNTEAFF

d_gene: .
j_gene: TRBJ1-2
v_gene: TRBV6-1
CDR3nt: TGTGCCAGCAGTGAAGCGTGGCAGATCGCTAACTATGGCTACACCTTC
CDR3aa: CASSEAWQIANYGYTF

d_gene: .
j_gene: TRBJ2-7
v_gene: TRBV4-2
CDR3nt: TGTGCCAGCAGCCCTCAGGCGGGACAGGGACAAAATAGCGGGAAGTTCTACGAGCAGTACTTC
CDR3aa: CASSPQAGQGQNSGKFYEQYF

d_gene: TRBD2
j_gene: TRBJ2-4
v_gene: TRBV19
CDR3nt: TGTGCCAGTAGTATACGCGGGAGGGCCGCTGGCAAAAACATTCAGTACTTC
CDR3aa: CASSIRGRAAGKNIQYF

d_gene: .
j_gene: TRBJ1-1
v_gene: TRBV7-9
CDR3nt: TGTGCCAGCAGCTTAGGACAGCTAAACACTGAAGCTTTCTTT
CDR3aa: CASSLGQLNTEAFF

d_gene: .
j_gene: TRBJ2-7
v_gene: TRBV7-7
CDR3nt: TGTGCTAGCAGCTTGGGATCTTCAGCCTACGAGCAGTACTTC
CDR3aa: CASSLGSSAYEQYF

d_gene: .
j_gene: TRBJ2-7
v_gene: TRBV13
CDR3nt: TGTGCCAGCAGCTTAGAGTCTAGAATCGGCGAGCAGTACTTC
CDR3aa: CASSLESRIGEQYF

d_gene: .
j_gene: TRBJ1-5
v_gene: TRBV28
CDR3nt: TGTGCCAGCACTCTCTCGTGGGGTACGGGCAATCAGCCCCAGCATTTT
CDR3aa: CASTLSWGTGNQPQHF

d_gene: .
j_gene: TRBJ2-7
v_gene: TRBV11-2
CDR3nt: TGTGCCAGCAGCTTACCCCATTCCTACGAGCAGTACTTC
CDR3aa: CASSLPHSYEQYF

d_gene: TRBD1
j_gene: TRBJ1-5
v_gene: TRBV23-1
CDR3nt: TGCGCCAGCAGTCAATCCGACCTTACAGGGGGTAACAATCAGCCCCAGCATTTT
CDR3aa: CASSQSDLTGGNNQPQHF

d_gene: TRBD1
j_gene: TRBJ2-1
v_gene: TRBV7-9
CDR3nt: TGTGCCGGACAATCGGGACAGAACTCCTACAATGAGCAGTTCTTC
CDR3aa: CAGQSGQNSYNEQFF

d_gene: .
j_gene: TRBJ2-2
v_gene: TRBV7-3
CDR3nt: TGTGCCAGCAGCTTATCGAACACCGGGGAGCTGTTTTTT
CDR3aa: CASSLSNTGELFF

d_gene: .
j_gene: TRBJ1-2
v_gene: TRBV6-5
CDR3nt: TGTGCCACTTCGGACGGAGGTCTTAACTATGGCTACACCTTC
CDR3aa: CATSDGGLNYGYTF

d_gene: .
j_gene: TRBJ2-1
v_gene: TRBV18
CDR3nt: TGTGCCAGCGCACCCGTAGGAACCGAGCAGTTCTTC
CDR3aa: CASAPVGTEQFF

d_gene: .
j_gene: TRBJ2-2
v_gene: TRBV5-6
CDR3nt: TGTGCCAGCAGTCTCGCGCGCCAGGGACCCCAAACCGGCGGGGAGCTGTTTTTT
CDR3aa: CASSLARQGPQTGGELFF

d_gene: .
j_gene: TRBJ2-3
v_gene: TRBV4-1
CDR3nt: TGCGCCAGCAGCCAAGGGCAGTCTGTCCAAGCGGATACGCAGTATTTT
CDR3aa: CASSQGQSVQADTQYF

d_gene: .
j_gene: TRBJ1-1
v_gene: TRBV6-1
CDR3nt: TGTGCCAGCAGTACCGGGGACGGAGGCGCGGGGGCTTTCTTT
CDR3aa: CASSTGDGGAGAFF

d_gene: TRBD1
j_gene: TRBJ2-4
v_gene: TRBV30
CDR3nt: TGTGCCTGGGACCGACAGGGGAGGAACATTCAGTACTTC
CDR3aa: CAWDRQGRNIQYF

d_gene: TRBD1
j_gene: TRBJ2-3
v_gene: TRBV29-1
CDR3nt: TGCAGCACCTACGGGGGACAGGGGGCAGATACGCAGTATTTT
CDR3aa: CSTYGGQGADTQYF

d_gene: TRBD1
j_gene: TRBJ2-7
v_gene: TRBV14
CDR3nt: TGTGCCAGCAGCCAAGATAGGGGGCGCTTCAATTACGAGCAGTACTTC
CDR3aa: CASSQDRGRFNYEQYF

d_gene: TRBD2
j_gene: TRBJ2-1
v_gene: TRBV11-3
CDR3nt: TGTGCCAGCAGCTTAAGCGGGAGTTCCTACAATGAGCAGTTCTTC
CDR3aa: CASSLSGSSYNEQFF

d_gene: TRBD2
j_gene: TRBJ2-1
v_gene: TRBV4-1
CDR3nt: TGCGCCAGCAGCCAAGGAGTTTGGGGGGGGTCCTACAATGAGCAGTTCTTC
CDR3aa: CASSQGVWGGSYNEQFF

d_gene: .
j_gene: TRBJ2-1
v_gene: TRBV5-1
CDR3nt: TGCGCCAGCAGCCCTGTCGGAATTTTAAGCCATGAGCAGTTCTTC
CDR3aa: CASSPVGILSHEQFF

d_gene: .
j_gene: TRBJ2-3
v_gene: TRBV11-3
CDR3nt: TGTGCCAGCAGCTTTCAACCCGGTAGCACAGATACGCAGTATTTT
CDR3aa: CASSFQPGSTDTQYF